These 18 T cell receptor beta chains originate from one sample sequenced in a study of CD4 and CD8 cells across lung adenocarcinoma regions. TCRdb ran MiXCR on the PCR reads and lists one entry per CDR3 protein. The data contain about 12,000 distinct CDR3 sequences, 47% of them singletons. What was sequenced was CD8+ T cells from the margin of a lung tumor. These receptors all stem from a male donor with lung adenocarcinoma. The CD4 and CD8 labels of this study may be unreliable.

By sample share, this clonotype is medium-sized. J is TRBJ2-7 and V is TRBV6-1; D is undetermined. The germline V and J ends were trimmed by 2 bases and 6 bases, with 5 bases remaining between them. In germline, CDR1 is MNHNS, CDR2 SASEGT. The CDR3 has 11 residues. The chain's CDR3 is CASSEWGEQYF. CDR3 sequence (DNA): TGTGCCAGCAGTGAATGGGGCGAGCAGTACTTC.

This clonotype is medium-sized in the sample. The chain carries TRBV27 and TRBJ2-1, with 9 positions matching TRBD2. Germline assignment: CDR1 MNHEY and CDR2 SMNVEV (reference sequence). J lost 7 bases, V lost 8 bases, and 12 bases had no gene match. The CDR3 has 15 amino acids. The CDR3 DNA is TGTGCCAGCGTCAGACAGGGTAGCGGGAGAAATGAGCAGTTCTTC. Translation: CASVRQGSGRNEQFF.

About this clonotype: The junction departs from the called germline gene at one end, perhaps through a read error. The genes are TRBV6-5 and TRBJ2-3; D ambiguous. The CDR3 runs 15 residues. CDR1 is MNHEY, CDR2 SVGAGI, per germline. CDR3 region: CASSYSGRFPETQYF. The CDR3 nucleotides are TGTGCCAGCAGTTACTCAGGACGGTTCCCAGAGACGCAGTATTTT.

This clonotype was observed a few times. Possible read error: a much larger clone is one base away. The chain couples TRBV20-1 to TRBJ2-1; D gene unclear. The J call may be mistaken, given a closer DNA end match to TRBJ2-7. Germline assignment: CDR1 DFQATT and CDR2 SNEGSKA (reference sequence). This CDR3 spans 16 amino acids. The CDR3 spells CSAVYGGPTRQDEQYF. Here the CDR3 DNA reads TGCAGTGCCGTCTACGGCGGCCCCACAAGGCAGGATGAGCAGTACTTC.

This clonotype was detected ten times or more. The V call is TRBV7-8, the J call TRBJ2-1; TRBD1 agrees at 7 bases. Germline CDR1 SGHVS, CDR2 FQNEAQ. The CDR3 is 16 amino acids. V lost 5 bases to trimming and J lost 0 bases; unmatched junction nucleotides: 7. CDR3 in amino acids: CASSQRTGHSYNEQFF. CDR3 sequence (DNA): TGTGCCAGCAGCCAGAGGACAGGCCACTCCTACAATGAGCAGTTCTTC.

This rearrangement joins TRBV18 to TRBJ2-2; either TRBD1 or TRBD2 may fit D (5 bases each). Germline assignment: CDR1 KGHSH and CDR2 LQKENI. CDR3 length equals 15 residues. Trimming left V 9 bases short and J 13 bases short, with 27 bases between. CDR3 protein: CARSIEGASTGTLFF. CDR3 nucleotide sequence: TGTGCCAGGAGTATTGAGGGAGCGAGCACCGGGACGCTGTTTTTT.

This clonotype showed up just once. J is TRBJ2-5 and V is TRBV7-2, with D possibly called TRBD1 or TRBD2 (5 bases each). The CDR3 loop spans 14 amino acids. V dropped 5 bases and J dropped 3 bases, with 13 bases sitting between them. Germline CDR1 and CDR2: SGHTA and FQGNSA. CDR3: CASSRDRREETQYF. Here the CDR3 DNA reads TGTGCCAGCAGCCGGGACCGACGGGAAGAGACCCAGTACTTC. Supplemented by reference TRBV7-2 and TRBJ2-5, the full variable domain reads GAGVSQSPSNKVTEKGKDVELRCDPISGHTALYWYRQSLGQGLEFLIYFQGNSAPDKSGLPSDRFSAERTGGSVSTLTIQRTQQEDSAVYLCASSRDRREETQYFGPGTRLLVL.

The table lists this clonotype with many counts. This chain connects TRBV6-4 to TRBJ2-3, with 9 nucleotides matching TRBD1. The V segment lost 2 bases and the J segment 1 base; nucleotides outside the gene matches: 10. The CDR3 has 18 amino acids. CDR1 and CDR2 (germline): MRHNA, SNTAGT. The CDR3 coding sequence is TGTGCCAGCAGTGACGCGACAGGGGGGGGTTGGGGCACAGATACGCAGTATTTT. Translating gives CASSDATGGGWGTDTQYF.

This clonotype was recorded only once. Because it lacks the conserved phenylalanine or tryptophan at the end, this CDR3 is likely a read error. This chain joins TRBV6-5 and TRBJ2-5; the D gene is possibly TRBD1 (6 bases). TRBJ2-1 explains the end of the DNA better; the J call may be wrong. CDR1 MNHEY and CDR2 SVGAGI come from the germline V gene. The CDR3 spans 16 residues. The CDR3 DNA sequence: TGTGCCAGCAGTTACTCGGGGGCTATGGGGCGAGAGACCCAGTTCTCG. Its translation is CASSYSGAMGRETQFS.

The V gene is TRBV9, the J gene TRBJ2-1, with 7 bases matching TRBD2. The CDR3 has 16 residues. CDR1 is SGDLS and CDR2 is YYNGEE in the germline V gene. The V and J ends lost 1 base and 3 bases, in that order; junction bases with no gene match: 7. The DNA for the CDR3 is TGTGCCAGCAGCGTATTAGGGGCGGGGGACTACAATGAGCAGTTCTTC. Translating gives CASSVLGAGDYNEQFF.

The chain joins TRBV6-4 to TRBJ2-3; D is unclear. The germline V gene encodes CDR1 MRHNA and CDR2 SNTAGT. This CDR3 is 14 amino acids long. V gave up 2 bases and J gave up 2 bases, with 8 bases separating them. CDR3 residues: CASSDGKDTDTQYF. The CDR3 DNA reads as TGTGCCAGCAGTGACGGGAAAGACACAGATACGCAGTATTTT.

CDR3 sequence: CAISNDPGLSTDTQYF. The CDR3 nucleotides are TGTGCCATCAGCAACGATCCGGGACTGAGCACAGATACGCAGTATTTT. The chain carries TRBV10-3 and TRBJ2-3; the D gene is possibly TRBD2 (6 bases). The length of the CDR3 is 16 residues. Per the germline V gene, CDR1 is ENHRY and CDR2 is SYGVKD. Trimming took 6 bases from V and 0 from J, leaving 16 bases between them.

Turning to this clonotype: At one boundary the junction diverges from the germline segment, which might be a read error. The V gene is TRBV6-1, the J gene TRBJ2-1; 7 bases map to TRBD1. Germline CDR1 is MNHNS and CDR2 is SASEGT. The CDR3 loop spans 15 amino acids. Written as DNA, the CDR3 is TGTGCCAGCACTGCGAACAGGGGCTTCTACAGTGAGCAGTTCTTC. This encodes CASTANRGFYSEQFF.

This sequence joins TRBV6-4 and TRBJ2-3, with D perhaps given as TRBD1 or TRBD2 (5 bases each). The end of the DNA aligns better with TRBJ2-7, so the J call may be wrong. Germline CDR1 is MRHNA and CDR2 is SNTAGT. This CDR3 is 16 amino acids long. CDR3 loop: CASSGRVGRDPDTQYF. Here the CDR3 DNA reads TGTGCCAGCAGTGGCAGAGTGGGCCGGGACCCAGATACGCAGTACTTC.

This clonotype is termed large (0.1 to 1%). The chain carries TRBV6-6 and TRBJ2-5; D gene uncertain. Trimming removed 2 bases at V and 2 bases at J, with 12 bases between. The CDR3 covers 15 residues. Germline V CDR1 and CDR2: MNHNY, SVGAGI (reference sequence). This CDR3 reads CASSYVAYNQETQYF. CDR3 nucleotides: TGTGCCAGCAGTTACGTAGCATACAATCAAGAGACCCAGTACTTC.

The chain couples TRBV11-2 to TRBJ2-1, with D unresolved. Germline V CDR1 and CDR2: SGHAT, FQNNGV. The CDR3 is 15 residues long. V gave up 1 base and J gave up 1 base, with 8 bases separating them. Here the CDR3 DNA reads TGTGCCAGCAGCTTAGGGCAGGTTTCCTACAATGAGCAGTTCTTC. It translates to CASSLGQVSYNEQFF.

CDR3 amino acids: CASSPNLGGGYTF. The DNA of the CDR3 is TGTGCCAGCAGTCCCAATCTGGGGGGTGGCTACACCTTC. The chain combines TRBV6-1 with TRBJ1-2; tentatively, D is TRBD1 (5 bases). This CDR3 has 13 amino acids. Trimming took off 5 bases at V and 7 bases at J, with 14 bases between the two ends. Per the germline V gene, CDR1 is MNHNS and CDR2 is SASEGT.

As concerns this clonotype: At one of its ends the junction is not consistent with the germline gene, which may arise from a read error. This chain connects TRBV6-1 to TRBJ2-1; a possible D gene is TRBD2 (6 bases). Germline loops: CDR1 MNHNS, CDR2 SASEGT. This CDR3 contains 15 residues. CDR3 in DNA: TGTGCCAGCTGGGTCGGGACTTGCGGACACAAAGAGCAGGTCTTC. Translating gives CASWVGTCGHKEQVF.